The clone carrying this TCR beta chain was detected only once. This specimen belongs to a study of T cell changes during pregnancy in multiple sclerosis. The repertoire was sequenced with immunoSEQ multiplex PCR; TCRdb's copy has only in-frame clones and lacks some. The sample has 77,000 or so clones, about 93% seen once. V dropped 3 bases and J dropped 0 bases, with 7 bases sitting between them. In germline, CDR1 is SGDLS, CDR2 YYNGEE. This CDR3 comprises 15 residues. This receptor was identified in a female donor in good health, enrolled as a control in a pregnancy study. The sequences come from peripheral blood, collected in the second trimester of pregnancy. The rearrangement joins TRBV9 to TRBJ2-6; possibly TRBD2 for D (5 bases). CDR3 bases: TGTGCCAGCAGCGCGGGAACCTCTGGGGCCAACGTCCTGACTTTC. Its protein product is CASSAGTSGANVLTF.